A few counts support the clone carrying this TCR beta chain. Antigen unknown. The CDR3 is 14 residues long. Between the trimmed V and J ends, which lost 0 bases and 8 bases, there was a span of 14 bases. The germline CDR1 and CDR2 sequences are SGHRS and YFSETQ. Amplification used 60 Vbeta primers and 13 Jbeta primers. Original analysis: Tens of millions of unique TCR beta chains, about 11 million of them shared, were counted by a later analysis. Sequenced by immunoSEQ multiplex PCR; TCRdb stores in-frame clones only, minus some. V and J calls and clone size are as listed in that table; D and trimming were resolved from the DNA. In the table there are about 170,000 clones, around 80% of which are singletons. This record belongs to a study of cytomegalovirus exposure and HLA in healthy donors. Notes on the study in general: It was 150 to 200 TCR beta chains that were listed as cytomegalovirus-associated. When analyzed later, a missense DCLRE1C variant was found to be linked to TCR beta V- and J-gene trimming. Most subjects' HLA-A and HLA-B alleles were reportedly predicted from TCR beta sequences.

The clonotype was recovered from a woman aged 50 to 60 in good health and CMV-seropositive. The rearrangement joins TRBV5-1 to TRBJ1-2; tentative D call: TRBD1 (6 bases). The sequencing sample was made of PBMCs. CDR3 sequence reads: CASSLELGANGYTF. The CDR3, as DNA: TGCGCCAGCAGCTTGGAACTGGGGGCTAACGGCTACACCTTC.